This TCR beta chain was identified during a study of blood T cell repertoires in COVID-19. As for the study in general: Donors in the United States, Italy and Spain gave samples during acute or convalescent COVID-19. The analysed material was cDNA or gDNA that came from T cells, B-cell-depleted T cells, or PBMCs.

The CDR3 has 16 amino acids. V lost 2 bases, J lost 4 bases, and 15 bases lay in between. Germline CDR1 SGHAT, CDR2 FQNNGV. A Seattle source enrolled patients during active infection and followed them longitudinally. Under the authors' procedure: Amplifying reference gene primers gave estimates of nucleated cell counts. Assay: immunoSEQ multiplex PCR; the TCRdb copy retains only in-frame clones and omits some. The V and J calls and clone size come from that table; D and trimming were worked out from the DNA. The sample includes hundreds of thousands of clones, 89% of them seen just once. This TCR came from a man aged 18 to 30 with COVID-19, enrolled during active disease. The specimen sequenced was peripheral blood. The chain couples TRBV11-2 to TRBJ2-1; D unclear. The CDR3 DNA follows: TGTGCCAGCAGCTTAACGTCCGTCTACCAATACAATGAGCAGTTCTTC. Protein sequence: CASSLTSVYQYNEQFF. Using reference TRBV11-2 and TRBJ2-1 for the parts outside the CDR3, the full variable domain is EAGVAQSPRYKIIEKRQSVAFWCNPISGHATLYWYQQILGQGPKLLIQFQNNGVVDDSQLPKDRFSAERLKGVDSTLKIQPAKLEDSAVYLCASSLTSVYQYNEQFFGPGTRLTVL.